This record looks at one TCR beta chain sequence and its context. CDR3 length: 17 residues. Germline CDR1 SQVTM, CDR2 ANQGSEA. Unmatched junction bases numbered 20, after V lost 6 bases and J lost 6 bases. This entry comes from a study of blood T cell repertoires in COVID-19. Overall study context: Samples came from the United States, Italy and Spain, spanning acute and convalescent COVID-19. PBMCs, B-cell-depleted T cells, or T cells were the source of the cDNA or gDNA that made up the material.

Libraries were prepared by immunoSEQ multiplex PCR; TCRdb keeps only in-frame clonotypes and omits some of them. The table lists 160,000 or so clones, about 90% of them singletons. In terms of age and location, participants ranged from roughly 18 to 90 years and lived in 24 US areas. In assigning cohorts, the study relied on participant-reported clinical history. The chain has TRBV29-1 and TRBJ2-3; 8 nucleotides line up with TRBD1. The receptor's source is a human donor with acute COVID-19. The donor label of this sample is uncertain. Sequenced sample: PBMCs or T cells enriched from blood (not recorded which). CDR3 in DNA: TGCAGCGTCACATCAGGGGGCGCTACCCCCTGGGACGATACGCAGTATTTT. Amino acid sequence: CSVTSGGATPWDDTQYF.